A single sample is the source of the 3 T cell receptor beta chains below, sequenced in a study of blood T cell repertoires in COVID-19. Using immunoSEQ multiplex PCR, the repertoire was profiled, and TCRdb retains in-frame clones only, with some absent. The data show about 440,000 clones, with 80% to 90% seen just once and approximately 4.3% held by the top ten. Sequenced sample: peripheral blood. The receptor set was obtained from a woman aged 25 to 45 with acute or convalescent COVID-19.

The chain combines TRBV29-1 with TRBJ1-2; D is unclear. Germline V lookup: CDR1 SQVTM, CDR2 ANQGSEA. V was trimmed by 6 bases and J by 9 bases, leaving 17 bases between them. CDR3 length: 12 residues. CDR3 nucleotides: TGCAGCGTCGTTGACGGGAGTAGACGCTACACCTTC. This sequence encodes CSVVDGSRRYTF.

This clone was seen a few times. The gene calls are TRBV7-9 and TRBJ1-5; D is perhaps TRBD1 (5 bases). Germline loops: CDR1 SEHNR, CDR2 FQNEAQ (reference sequence). This CDR3 region has 13 residues. The V end lost 5 bases, the J end lost 3 bases, and 8 bases lay between the germline ends. The CDR3 region is CASSRGDNQPQHF. The CDR3 DNA follows: TGTGCCAGCAGCCGGGGGGACAATCAGCCCCAGCATTTT.

CDR3 nucleotides: TGTGCCAGCAGGCGGGGGGTCTACGAGCAGTACTTC. Its translation is CASRRGVYEQYF. The V call is TRBV2, the J call TRBJ2-7; 8 bases are a match to TRBD2. The CDR3 extends over 12 amino acids. V lost 6 bases to trimming and J lost 3 bases; unmatched junction nucleotides: 1. Germline values: CDR1 SNHLY, CDR2 FYNNEI.